One sample yielded the 30 T cell receptor beta chains listed below, sequenced in a study of human T cells and chemical hapten exposure. TCRdb re-called the RACE reads with MiXCR, one entry per CDR3 protein. The table lists 30,000 or so distinct CDR3 sequences, 5.8% of them singletons. As for time point: patch test 3, about 24 weeks after DPC sensitization. The treatment: therapeutic diphenylcyclopropenone sensitization with weekly scalp DPC. This specimen was whole blood, taken in connection with sensitization to the hapten diphenylcyclopropenone (DPC). These receptors came from a man younger than 40 with alopecia areata. Some clones in this sample may be carry-over from other donors' samples.

This clonotype was detected many times. This chain connects TRBV10-3 to TRBJ2-3, with 7 bases fitting TRBD1. Germline assignment: CDR1 ENHRY and CDR2 SYGVKD. The CDR3 consists of 14 residues. Trimming took 6 bases from V and 6 from J; bases not matched to a gene: 9. The CDR3 bases are TGTGCCATCAGCCCCGGGACAGCGGTGGATACGCAGTATTTT. It encodes CAISPGTAVDTQYF.

This clonotype was seen at least ten times. This chain links TRBV7-2 with TRBJ1-3; D unclear. Per the germline V gene, CDR1 is SGHTA and CDR2 is FQGNSA. The CDR3 runs to 13 residues. The V gene lost 8 bases and the J gene lost 0 bases, with 8 bases spanning the gap. Written as DNA, the CDR3 is TGTGCCAGCTCCCGATACTCTGGAAACACCATATATTTT. Amino acids: CASSRYSGNTIYF.

Many counts were recorded for this clonotype. In DNA form, the CDR3 reads TGTGCCAGCAGTTTTCAGGGAACCGGGGAGCTGTTTTTT. Translated: CASSFQGTGELFF. This chain uses TRBV12-3 or TRBV12-4 with TRBJ2-2; D is possibly TRBD1 (5 bases). V was trimmed by 3 bases and J by 5 bases, leaving 7 bases between them. The CDR3 spans 13 residues.

This clonotype was recorded at least ten times. The chain is built from TRBV11-1 and TRBJ2-2, with 10 bases lining up with TRBD2. The CDR3 totals 16 residues. CDR1 and CDR2 from the germline V gene are SGHAT and FQDESV (reference sequence). V shed 5 bases and J 1 base; nucleotides not matched to a gene: 4. The CDR3: CASSAGLAENTGELFF. The CDR3 coding sequence is TGTGCCAGCAGCGCAGGACTAGCGGAGAACACCGGGGAGCTGTTTTTT.

The J gene is TRBJ1-3, the V gene TRBV6-6, with 9 nucleotides matching TRBD1. The CDR3 runs 15 residues. V lost 5 bases to trimming and J lost 4 bases; unmatched junction nucleotides: 6. Per the germline V gene, CDR1 is MNHNY and CDR2 is SVGAGI (reference sequence). DNA for the CDR3: TGTGCCAGCAGTCAGAGGACAGGGGACGGAAACACCATATATTTT. Translation: CASSQRTGDGNTIYF.

In this sample, this clonotype turned up many times. The chain carries TRBV7-8 and TRBJ1-2, with 8 bases lining up with TRBD1. Trimming cost V 2 bases and J 4 bases; bases outside gene matches: 9. The CDR3 covers 16 residues. Germline V gene sequence: CDR1 SGHVS, CDR2 FQNEAQ. CDR3 region: CASSLTIGQGVYGYTF. The CDR3 nucleotides read TGTGCCAGCAGCTTAACGATCGGACAGGGTGTCTATGGCTACACCTTC.

At least ten counts were recorded for this clonotype. The chain uses TRBV27 and TRBJ1-2; possible D gene TRBD1, 6 bases. This CDR3 contains 16 residues. Trimming took off 8 bases at V and 6 bases at J, with 25 bases between the two ends. Germline V gives CDR1 MNHEY, CDR2 SMNVEV (reference sequence). The chain's CDR3 is CASPPWTVDRGDGYTF. In DNA, the CDR3 is TGTGCCAGCCCTCCCTGGACAGTGGACCGGGGAGATGGCTACACCTTC.

This clonotype was seen ten or more times. J is TRBJ2-7 and V is TRBV3-1; TRBD1 agrees at 8 bases. This CDR3 contains 14 residues. The V gene's germline CDR1 is LGHDT and CDR2 YNNKEL (reference sequence). V lost 5 bases, J lost 2 bases, and 5 bases stayed unmatched. The CDR3 here is CASSSYRGAYEQYF. In DNA form, the CDR3 reads TGTGCCAGCAGCTCCTACAGGGGGGCCTACGAGCAGTACTTC.

This clonotype appeared a few times. The chain has TRBV18 and TRBJ1-6; TRBD1 aligns across 7 bases. Germline CDR1 is KGHSH and CDR2 is LQKENI. V was clipped by 5 bases and J by 5 bases; unmatched bases: 3. This CDR3 has 14 amino acids. The DNA of the CDR3 is TGTGCCAGCTCAAAAGGGGGCGATAATTCACCCCTCCACTTT. Residues: CASSKGGDNSPLHF. Complete variable domain (other parts from reference TRBV18 and TRBJ1-6): NAGVMQNPRHLVRRRGQEARLRCSPMKGHSHVYWYRQLPEEGLKFMVYLQKENIIDESGMPKERFSAEFPKEGPSILRIQQVVRGDSAAYFCASSKGGDNSPLHFGNGTRLTVT.

This clonotype was counted many times. The chain recombines TRBV29-1 with TRBJ2-6; 7 nucleotides align to TRBD1. The CDR3 totals 16 residues. After removal of 0 bases from V and 3 bases from J, the junction contained 5 bases not matched to a gene. Germline CDR1 and CDR2: SQVTM and ANQGSEA. The CDR3, as DNA: TGCAGCGTTGAAGATCAAAGGGGGCATGGGGCCAACGTCCTGACTTTC. Translation: CSVEDQRGHGANVLTF.

This clonotype was recorded many times. The chain couples TRBV7-2 to TRBJ2-3; no firm D call. Trimming removed 1 base from V and 0 bases from J, with 11 bases in between. CDR3 size: 16 residues. In germline, CDR1 is SGHTA, CDR2 FQGNSA. The CDR3 sequence is CASSLEGSSSTDTQYF. CDR3 DNA sequence: TGTGCCAGCAGCTTAGAGGGTTCCTCTAGCACAGATACGCAGTATTTT. Using reference TRBV7-2 and TRBJ2-3 for the parts outside the CDR3, the full variable domain is GAGVSQSPSNKVTEKGKDVELRCDPISGHTALYWYRQSLGQGLEFLIYFQGNSAPDKSGLPSDRFSAERTGGSVSTLTIQRTQQEDSAVYLCASSLEGSSSTDTQYFGPGTRLTVL.

This clonotype was seen many times. The chain combines TRBV7-9 with TRBJ2-7; 10 nucleotides agree with TRBD1. J gave up 3 bases and V 3 bases, and 5 bases lay outside the gene matches. This CDR3 region has 15 residues. Germline CDR1 SEHNR, CDR2 FQNEAQ (reference sequence). As DNA, the CDR3 is TGTGCCAGCAGCTTTCCGGGACAGGGGTTCTACGAGCAGTACTTC. Translated: CASSFPGQGFYEQYF.

This clonotype was recorded at least ten times. This chain uses TRBV10-3 with TRBJ1-1, with TRBD1 matching 8 bases. The CDR3 is made up of 14 amino acids. J lost 2 bases, V lost 3 bases, and 2 bases had no gene match. Germline CDR1 and CDR2: ENHRY and SYGVKD. CDR3 region: CAISDGQGNTEAFF. CDR3 nucleotides: TGTGCCATCAGTGATGGACAGGGTAACACTGAAGCTTTCTTT.

About this clonotype itself: Possible read error: a much larger clone is one base away. V gene TRBV7-2 combines with J gene TRBJ2-5; tentative D call: TRBD2 (7 bases). Germline assignment: CDR1 SGHTA and CDR2 FQGNSA. The CDR3 is made up of 16 amino acids. CDR3 in amino acids: CASSLSGGLLQEIQYF. The CDR3, as DNA: TGTGCCAGCAGCTTATCCGGGGGGCTCCTCCAAGAGATCCAGTACTTC. Filled out from reference TRBV7-2 and TRBJ2-5, the complete variable domain reads GAGVSQSPSNKVTEKGKDVELRCDPISGHTALYWYRQSLGQGLEFLIYFQGNSAPDKSGLPSDRFSAERTGGSVSTLTIQRTQQEDSAVYLCASSLSGGLLQEIQYFGPGTRLLVL.

This clonotype was seen only a few times. J is TRBJ2-3 and V is TRBV20-1; D not resolved. The germline gives CDR1 DFQATT, CDR2 SNEGSKA (reference sequence). The CDR3 sequence is 12 residues long. V was shortened by 5 bases and J by 0 bases, with 6 bases between the two germline ends. The CDR3 loop is CSAVQSTDTQYF. For the CDR3, the DNA is TGCAGTGCTGTCCAGAGCACAGATACGCAGTATTTT.

This clonotype showed up many times. The rearrangement joins TRBV2 to TRBJ2-7, with D perhaps matching TRBD1 (5 bases). From germline, CDR1 is SNHLY and CDR2 FYNNEI. Trimming removed 4 bases at V and 6 bases at J, with 13 bases between. The CDR3 is 13 amino acids. The CDR3 loop is CASSATMGPEQYF. CDR3 bases: TGTGCCAGCAGTGCCACCATGGGGCCCGAGCAGTACTTC. The full variable domain, completed using reference TRBV2 and TRBJ2-7, is EPEVTQTPSHQVTQMGQEVILRCVPISNHLYFYWYRQILGQKVEFLVSFYNNEISEKSEIFDDQFSVERPDGSNFTLKIRSTKLEDSAMYFCASSATMGPEQYFGPGTRLTVT.

This clonotype was seen repeatedly, ten times or more. This chain connects TRBV9 to TRBJ2-3; D not resolved. V was shortened by 3 bases and J by 0 bases, with 11 bases between the two germline ends. This CDR3 spans 15 amino acids. Per germline, CDR1 SGDLS and CDR2 YYNGEE. The CDR3 sequence is CASSARSPSTDTQYF. The DNA of the CDR3 is TGTGCCAGCAGCGCGCGGAGCCCCAGCACAGATACGCAGTATTTT.

This clonotype came up many times. V and J are TRBV12-5 and TRBJ1-5, with 8 bases fitting TRBD1. The germline gives CDR1 LGHNT, CDR2 FRNRAP. V shed 0 bases and J 3 bases; nucleotides not matched to a gene: 1. The CDR3 runs to 15 residues. The CDR3 DNA is TGTGCTAGTGGTTTGGTGGGACAGGTCAATCAGCCCCAGCATTTT. It codes for CASGLVGQVNQPQHF.

This clonotype has ten or more counts. The chain links TRBV29-1 to TRBJ2-1; TRBD1 might be the D (5 bases). The germline CDR1 and CDR2 sequences are SQVTM and ANQGSEA. The CDR3 has 11 residues. V lost 7 bases to trimming and J lost 8 bases, with 12 bases between them. CDR3: CSARQGDEQFF. CDR3 coding DNA: TGCAGCGCGCGCCAGGGCGATGAGCAGTTCTTC.

The chain employs TRBV29-1 and TRBJ1-2; D is unclear. V lost 4 bases, J lost 0 bases, and 15 bases lay in between. CDR1 is SQVTM, CDR2 ANQGSEA, per germline. This CDR3 has 15 amino acids. CDR3 bases: TGCAGCGTTGGGCCTGCGGATTTAGCTAACTATGGCTACACCTTC. As protein: CSVGPADLANYGYTF.

In this sample, this clonotype turned up many times. The gene calls are TRBV30 and TRBJ2-6; D is undetermined. This CDR3 is built from 17 residues. Germline lookup yields CDR1 GTSNPN and CDR2 SVGIG (reference sequence). With 0 bases removed from V and 0 bases from J, the gap between germline ends came to 12 bases. The CDR3 spells CAWSVAVLSSGANVLTF. Here the CDR3 DNA reads TGTGCCTGGAGTGTTGCCGTACTGAGCTCTGGGGCCAACGTCCTGACTTTC.

This clonotype is categorized as medium-sized (0.01 to 0.1%). The rearrangement uses TRBV19 and TRBJ2-1, with 16 bases fitting TRBD2. Germline V gives CDR1 LNHDA, CDR2 SQIVND (reference sequence). CDR3 length equals 13 residues. The trim removed 11 bases at V and 12 bases at J, leaving 7 bases unmatched. The CDR3 DNA is TGTGCCTCCGGGACTAGCGGGAGGGCAGGGCAGTTCTTC. It is translated as CASGTSGRAGQFF.

This clonotype was detected ten times or more. The V call is TRBV3-1, the J call TRBJ2-7; D is unresolved. Germline V lookup: CDR1 LGHDT, CDR2 YNNKEL (reference sequence). V shed 0 bases and J shed 0 bases, with 15 bases lying between them. CDR3 length: 17 residues. The CDR3 protein is CASSQDSRAAGSYEQYF. The CDR3, as DNA: TGTGCCAGCAGCCAAGATAGTCGGGCGGCAGGCTCCTACGAGCAGTACTTC.

This clonotype has ten or more counts. V and J are TRBV7-6 and TRBJ1-2, with TRBD1 as a possible D gene (5 bases). Germline-derived CDR1 and CDR2 are SGHVS and FNYEAQ. The CDR3 runs 14 residues. Trimming cost V 0 bases and J 8 bases, with 13 bases left between them. The CDR3 sequence is CASSLAGAGGGYTF. Here the CDR3 DNA reads TGTGCCAGCAGCTTAGCGGGCGCGGGGGGAGGCTACACCTTC.

The V call is TRBV7-9, the J call TRBJ1-1; 7 bases match TRBD1. CDR1 and CDR2 (germline): SEHNR, FQNEAQ (reference sequence). The CDR3 sequence is 14 residues long. V lost 3 bases and J lost 1; bases outside the gene matches: 2. The CDR3 DNA reads as TGTGCCAGCAGCTTGGCAGGGGGGAACACTGAAGCTTTCTTT. Translating it yields CASSLAGGNTEAFF.

This clonotype appeared many times. This chain uses TRBV20-1 with TRBJ2-5; D unresolved. V dropped 0 bases and J dropped 1 base, with 3 bases sitting between them. The CDR3 sequence is 12 residues long. In germline, CDR1 is DFQATT, CDR2 SNEGSKA (reference sequence). The CDR3 nucleotides read TGCAGTGCTAGAGAGGTCCAAGAGACCCAGTACTTC. It yields the protein CSAREVQETQYF.

This clonotype was detected many times. The chain has TRBV11-2 and TRBJ2-7, with D possibly being TRBD1 (5 bases). Trimming took 5 bases from V and 9 from J, leaving 14 bases between them. The V gene's germline CDR1 is SGHAT and CDR2 FQNNGV. CDR3 length: 12 amino acids. The CDR3 reads CASSTDRRGQYF. CDR3 coding DNA: TGTGCCAGCAGCACCGACAGACGTGGGCAGTACTTC.

This clonotype was counted ten times or more. The chain links TRBV6-5 to TRBJ2-3; D might be TRBD2 (5 bases). Trimming removed 0 bases from V and 6 bases from J, with 16 bases in between. The V gene's germline CDR1 is MNHEY and CDR2 SVGAGI. The CDR3 covers 16 residues. For the CDR3, the DNA is TGTGCCAGCAGTTACTCTCCTAGCTCCCCCAGGGATACGCAGTATTTT. Encoded protein: CASSYSPSSPRDTQYF.

By its share, this clonotype is medium-sized. J is TRBJ1-5 and V is TRBV6-5; 9 bases are a match to TRBD1. This CDR3 contains 14 residues. V shed 5 bases, J shed 7 bases, and the junction held 6 bases outside the gene matches. CDR1 is MNHEY and CDR2 is SVGAGI in the germline V gene. The CDR3 region is CASSLGQGNQPQHF. The CDR3 bases are TGTGCCAGCAGTCTGGGACAGGGAAACCAGCCCCAGCATTTT.

This clonotype was detected ten times or more. This rearrangement joins TRBV5-1 to TRBJ2-3; 10 nucleotides line up with TRBD1. Per germline, CDR1 SGHRS and CDR2 YFSETQ. J lost 2 bases, V lost 3 bases, and 6 bases had no gene match. CDR3 length equals 16 residues. The CDR3 DNA reads as TGCGCCAGCAGCTCGGGACAGGGGAGGAACACAGATACGCAGTATTTT. Amino acid sequence: CASSSGQGRNTDTQYF. The entire variable domain, with the rest obtained from reference TRBV5-1 and TRBJ2-3, is as follows: KAGVTQTPRYLIKTRGQQVTLSCSPISGHRSVSWYQQTPGQGLQFLFEYFSETQRNKGNFPGRFSGRQFSNSRSEMNVSTLELGDSALYLCASSSGQGRNTDTQYFGPGTRLTVL.